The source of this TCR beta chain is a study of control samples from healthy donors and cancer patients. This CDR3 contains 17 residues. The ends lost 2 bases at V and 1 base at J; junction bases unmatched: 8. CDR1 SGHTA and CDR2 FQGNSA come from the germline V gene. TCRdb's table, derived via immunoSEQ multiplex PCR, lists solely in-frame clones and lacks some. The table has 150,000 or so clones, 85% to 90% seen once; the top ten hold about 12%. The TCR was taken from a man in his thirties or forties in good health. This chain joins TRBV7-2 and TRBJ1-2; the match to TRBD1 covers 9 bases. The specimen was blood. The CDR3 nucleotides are TGTGCCAGCAGCTTATGGCACGGGACAGGGATTAACTATGGCTACACCTTC. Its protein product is CASSLWHGTGINYGYTF.